This T cell receptor (beta chain) was recorded in a study of blood T cells in healthy people across ages (dated by TCRdb to between 2014 and 2017). Study-level background: In model experiments, roughly one uniquely barcoded TCR beta cDNA molecule per two T cells was captured by template switching. Age-related changes in TCR beta repertoire diversity were measured in the study by deep sequencing normalized with unique cDNA molecular identifiers. Donors were grouped into four age groups: young (average 16 years), middle-aged (under 40), aged (around 62) and long-lived (about 89). To avoid experimental bias, donors of different ages were spread randomly across the sequencing lanes. Using the same blood draw, the study looked at two additional independent replicas of 1 million unique cDNA reads for two donors, one aged 18 to 30 and the other aged 80 or older. What the research found in general, with its limitations: A strong correlation was found between observed TCR beta diversity and the percentage of naive T cells measured by flow cytometry. Because the CMV infection status of the donors was unknown, age-related changes in expanded clonotypes may potentially have been confounded. As age increased, observed TCR beta diversity per million T cells dropped in a roughly linear way, and a significant reduction was already evident by age around 41. Because profiling used bulk unsorted PBMCs, naive and antigen-experienced compartments could not be compared conclusively. Total diversity estimates from one million sequenced T cells were considered lower bounds and underestimates. Compared with the aged group, more naive CD4+ T cells, fewer expanded clones and increased TCR diversity were shown by the long-lived group, suggesting age selection.

About this clonotype: The antigen it binds to is not known. Base qualities were left out, and no much larger clone turns up one base away.

The CDR3, cysteine through phenylalanine, is 16 amino acids long. The only DNA kept is the CDR3, 48 bases in frame from the first base. Relative to germline, V is missing 5 bases and J is missing 8 bases, with 11 bases of the junction outside any gene match. Donors were approximately 42 systemically healthy Caucasian individuals from Russia aged about 6 to 100 years. Each donor gave 8 to 10 milliliters of peripheral blood, collected into EDTA-treated Vacutainer tubes. PBMCs were isolated by Ficoll-Paque density-gradient centrifugation, with at least 6 million obtained per sample. Total RNA was extracted from PBMCs with Trizol reagent, with at least 5.5 micrograms obtained per sample. Naive CD45RAhigh/CD27high T cell percentages were measured by flow cytometry on a PBMC aliquot from every donor. Library preparation used 5' RACE. Data came from an Illumina HiSeq 2500. A second PCR of about 6 to 12 cycles was run with a J-beta primer mix and a sample-barcoded 5' primer. A unique molecular identifier was introduced onto each TCR beta cDNA molecule by a template-switch 5' adaptor carrying 12 random nucleotides. At least 3 million CDR3-containing paired-end reads were obtained from each sample. The Mint cDNA synthesis kit, primed by a TRBC-specific oligonucleotide, was used to synthesize first-strand cDNA from all RNA. Following uracil-DNA glycosylase treatment, all cDNA underwent a first 18-cycle PCR with the universal primers M1SS and BC2_uni_R. For the original study's pipeline: Normalization of each sample was performed by random selection of 1 million high-quality reads, each carrying a distinct molecular identifier. Reads sharing molecular identifiers were discarded rather than binned into consensus sequences. MiTCR, run with a Q25 quality threshold and the strictest error-elimination algorithm, handled CDR3 identification, clonotype clustering and error correction. A nonparametric unseen species model with Euler transformation was used to estimate lower-bound total TCR beta diversity. TCRdb trimmed the raw reads at Q25, called clones with MiXCR and kept productive beta chains. Every CDR3 protein is listed once, alongside the most common genes and DNA of its rows. What appears here as the V and J calls and clone size reflects TCRdb's work, not the paper's. The table for this sample lists over 300,000 distinct CDR3 sequences; roughly half of them were counted only once. Around 50% of the sample is taken by the ten largest.

The source material was blood. The chain couples TRBV12-3 or TRBV12-4 to TRBJ2-1; a stretch of 11 junction bases matches TRBD2. This TCR was sampled from a man in his sixties in good health. Read as DNA, the sequence is TGTGCCAGCAGTCCCACCGGGACTAGCGGAGCTCATGAGCAGTTCTTC. It encodes CASSPTGTSGAHEQFF.